These 5 T cell receptor beta chains share one sample of origin, sequenced in a study of T cell repertoires in cytomegalovirus infection. Their specific antigens are unknown. TCRdb called the reads again in MiXCR, with one record for every CDR3 protein. The profile covers roughly 180,000 distinct CDR3 sequences, with less than 25% appearing a single time and 25% taken by the ten largest. The sample consisted of CD8+ T cells from cultured PBMCs, taken from culture after CMV antigen stimulation. All receptors come from a human donor in good health (CMV status not recorded). Some clones in this sample may be carry-over from other donors' samples.

This clonotype was counted only a few times. The chain links TRBV7-2 to TRBJ2-7, with 8 bases aligning to TRBD1. The CDR3 length is 13 residues. J lost 5 bases, V lost 5 bases, and 5 bases had no gene match. The germline V gene has CDR1 SGHTA and CDR2 FQGNSA. The CDR3 nucleotides read TGTGCCAGCAGCGTTGGACAGGGACACGAGCAGTACTTC. Residues: CASSVGQGHEQYF.

This clonotype was counted many times. The chain joins TRBV6-5 to TRBJ2-5, with 8 positions matching TRBD2. The CDR3 has 16 amino acids. V shed 6 bases and J 2 bases; nucleotides not matched to a gene: 11. CDR1 and CDR2 (germline): MNHEY, SVGAGI. The CDR3 protein is CASSPTLAGGQETQYF. DNA of the CDR3: TGTGCCAGCAGCCCTACCTTGGCGGGGGGACAAGAGACCCAGTACTTC.

The chain uses TRBV27 and TRBJ1-1, with TRBD1 matching 8 bases. The V gene end was trimmed by 5 bases and the J gene end by 7 bases; junction bases not matched to a gene: 6. The CDR3 is made up of 13 amino acids. Germline CDR1 reads MNHEY; CDR2 reads SMNVEV (reference sequence). In DNA, the CDR3 is TGTGCCAGCAGTATCGGACAGGGAGGTGAAGCTTTCTTT. Translation: CASSIGQGGEAFF.

This clonotype was observed a few times. V gene TRBV19 combines with J gene TRBJ1-1; 7 bases are a match to TRBD1. CDR1 and CDR2 from the germline V gene are LNHDA and SQIVND (reference sequence). This CDR3 spans 15 amino acids. V lost 5 bases and J lost 5; bases outside the gene matches: 11. Here the CDR3 DNA reads TGTGCCAGTAGTTACCATCGACAGGGCCTTACTGAAGCTTTCTTT. Encoded protein: CASSYHRQGLTEAFF.

On this clonotype: The junction differs from germline at one of its ends, possibly a read error. The rearrangement links TRBV2 to TRBJ2-3; 11 positions match TRBD2. From germline, CDR1 is SNHLY and CDR2 FYNNEI. The CDR3 runs to 17 residues. CDR3 region: CASSLLSSGGPLDTQYF. Written as DNA, the CDR3 is TGTGCGAGCAGCTTACTATCTAGCGGGGGGCCATTAGATACGCAGTATTTT.